This TCR beta chain was captured in a study of Ad26.COV2.S vaccination and SARS-CoV-2 variants. General study points: Considerable breadth of spike-specific CD8+ and CD4+ T cell responses has reportedly been documented following vaccination.

Deletions cut 2 bases from V and 2 bases from J, with 16 bases between. CDR1 is LNHDA, CDR2 SQIVND, per germline (reference sequence). There are 17 residues in the CDR3. Produced via immunoSEQ multiplex PCR; TCRdb's table is partial and in-frame only. The sample consists of tens of thousands of clones, approximately 86% of them appearing once. As concerns this clone: The antigen is undetermined.

This receptor was obtained from a human donor who had recovered from COVID-19. The sample here was peripheral blood, taken after recovery from COVID-19. The chain carries TRBV19 and TRBJ2-1; D is possibly TRBD1 (5 bases). The DNA of the CDR3 is TGTGCCAGTAGTATAAGGGTAGGAGAAGGGGCCTACAATGAGCAGTTCTTC. It translates to CASSIRVGEGAYNEQFF.